This TCR beta chain was sequenced during a study of a mutant IDH1 vaccine in newly diagnosed glioma. Study-wide context: Males made up about 62% and females roughly 40% of treated patients, whose mean age was roughly 40 years.

In regard to this clone: The target antigen is unknown.

The time point is: baseline, week 1 (first vaccination visit). The sample's treatment: pre-vaccination baseline after standard-of-care therapy. V gave up 3 bases and J gave up 2 bases, with 11 bases separating them. The germline V gene has CDR1 LNHDA and CDR2 SQIVND (reference sequence). The length of the CDR3 is 14 residues. Produced via immunoSEQ multiplex PCR; TCRdb's table is partial and in-frame only. The profile shows tens of thousands of clones, 80% to 90% of them singletons. Whole-study results and caveats: Immune responses arising from the vaccine appeared in 80% to 95% of patients. Apparently unrelated to pseudoprogression were changes in the top peripheral T cell clonotypes.

The receptor comes from a man younger than 40 with glioma. The input for sequencing was PBMCs, taken from a glioma patient treated with radiotherapy, temozolomide or both. The chain has TRBV19 and TRBJ2-7; D call uncertain. The CDR3 nucleotides read TGTGCCAGTAGTATTTTGGGCACTCCCTACGAGCAGTACTTC. This codes for CASSILGTPYEQYF.